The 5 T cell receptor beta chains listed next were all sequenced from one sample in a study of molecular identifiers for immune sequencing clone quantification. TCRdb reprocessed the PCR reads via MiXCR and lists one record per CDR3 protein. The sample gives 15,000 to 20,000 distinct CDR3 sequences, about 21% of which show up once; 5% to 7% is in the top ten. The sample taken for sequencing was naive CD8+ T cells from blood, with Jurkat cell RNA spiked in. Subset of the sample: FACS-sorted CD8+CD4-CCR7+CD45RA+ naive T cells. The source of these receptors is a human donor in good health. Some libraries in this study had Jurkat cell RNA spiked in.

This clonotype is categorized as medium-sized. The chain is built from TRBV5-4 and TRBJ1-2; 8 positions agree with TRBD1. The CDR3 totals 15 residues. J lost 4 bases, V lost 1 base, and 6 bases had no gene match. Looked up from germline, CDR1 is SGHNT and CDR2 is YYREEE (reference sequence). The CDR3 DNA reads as TGTGCCAGCAGCTTGACAGGGGGGAACCTCTATGGCTACACCTTC. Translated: CASSLTGGNLYGYTF.

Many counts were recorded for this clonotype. The CDR3 protein is CASSLAKNIQYF. The DNA of the CDR3 is TGTGCCAGCAGTTTAGCCAAAAACATTCAGTACTTC. V usage is TRBV2 and J usage is TRBJ2-4; D unclear. There are 12 residues in the CDR3. Per germline, CDR1 SNHLY and CDR2 FYNNEI. The germline V and J ends were trimmed by 5 bases and 0 bases, with 2 bases remaining between them.

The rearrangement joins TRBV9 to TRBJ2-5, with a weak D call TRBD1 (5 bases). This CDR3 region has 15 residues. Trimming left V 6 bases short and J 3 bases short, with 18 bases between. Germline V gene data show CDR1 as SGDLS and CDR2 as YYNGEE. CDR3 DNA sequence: TGTGCCAGCACCCAGGGTCCCGTCCCCAAAGAGACCCAGTACTTC. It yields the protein CASTQGPVPKETQYF. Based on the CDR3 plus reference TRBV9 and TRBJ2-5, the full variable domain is DSGVTQTPKHLITATGQRVTLRCSPRSGDLSVYWYQQSLDQGLQFLIQYYNGEERAKGNILERFSAQQFPDLHSELNLSSLELGDSALYFCASTQGPVPKETQYFGPGTRLLVL.

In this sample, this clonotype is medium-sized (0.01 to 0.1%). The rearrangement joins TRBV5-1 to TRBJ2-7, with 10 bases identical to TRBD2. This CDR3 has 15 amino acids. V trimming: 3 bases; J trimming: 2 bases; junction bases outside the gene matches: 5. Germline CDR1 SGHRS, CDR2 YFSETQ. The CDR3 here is CASSSELAGPYEQYF. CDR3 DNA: TGCGCCAGCAGCTCAGAACTAGCGGGGCCCTACGAGCAGTACTTC.

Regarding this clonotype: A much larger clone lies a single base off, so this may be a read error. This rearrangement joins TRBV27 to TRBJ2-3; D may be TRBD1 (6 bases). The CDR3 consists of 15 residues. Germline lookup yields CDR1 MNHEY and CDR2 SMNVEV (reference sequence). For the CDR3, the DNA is TGTGCCAGCAGTTTTTTGGGGGCCCCCACAGATACGCGGTATTTT. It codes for CASSFLGAPTDTRYF.